A single sample is the source of the 14 T cell receptor beta chains below, sequenced in a study of blood T cell repertoires in COVID-19. Sequenced by immunoSEQ multiplex PCR; TCRdb stores in-frame clones only, minus some. Here the sample spans about 170,000 clones, around four fifths being singletons. Sequencing was carried out using peripheral blood. The receptors were sampled from a woman aged 70-85 years who had recovered from COVID-19.

This clone was detected only a few times. This chain uses TRBV29-1 with TRBJ2-7; D possibly corresponds to TRBD2 (6 bases). The CDR3 sequence is 14 residues long. Germline CDR1 SQVTM, CDR2 ANQGSEA. Trimming cost V 3 bases and J 6 bases, with 18 bases left between them. The CDR3 loop is CSVEASPAGGEQYF. In nucleotides, the CDR3 is TGCAGCGTTGAGGCCAGCCCGGCCGGGGGCGAGCAGTACTTC.

Comments on this clone: Other DNA variants within this sample encode the same CDR3. The chain joins TRBV18 to TRBJ1-2, with 9 positions matching TRBD1. Germline V gives CDR1 KGHSH, CDR2 LQKENI. V gave up 3 bases and J gave up 4 bases; unmatched junction bases: 6. The CDR3 is made up of 15 amino acids. In DNA, the CDR3 is TGTGCCAGCTCACCGGGACAGGGCCCCGGCTATGGCTACACCTTC. Translated, it gives CASSPGQGPGYGYTF.

Only one count was recorded for this clone. The V call is TRBV9, the J call TRBJ2-2; the match to TRBD1 covers 9 bases. The V gene end was trimmed by 3 bases and the J gene end by 9 bases; junction bases not matched to a gene: 12. CDR1 SGDLS and CDR2 YYNGEE come from the germline V gene. This CDR3 comprises 16 residues. The CDR3 nucleotides read TGTGCCAGCAGCGCCCCGGACAGGGGTGGTACCAGGGAGCTGTTTTTT. Its translation is CASSAPDRGGTRELFF.

The chain uses TRBV11-2 and TRBJ1-1, with D possibly matching TRBD1 (5 bases). Germline loops: CDR1 SGHAT, CDR2 FQNNGV. V was clipped by 5 bases and J by 4 bases, with 20 bases between them. The CDR3 spans 16 residues. CDR3 residues: CASSPPKGRFITEAFF. The CDR3 region has the DNA TGTGCCAGCAGCCCCCCGAAGGGGCGTTTTATCACTGAAGCTTTCTTT.

This clone appeared a single time. The chain joins TRBV15 to TRBJ1-1; no definite D call. This CDR3 comprises 18 residues. Trimming removed 3 bases at V and 1 base at J, with 21 bases between. Germline CDR1 and CDR2: LNHNV and YYDKDF (reference sequence). CDR3 in DNA: TGTGCCACCAGCAGGGAGTTGGCGGCGGGGTTGGGGAACACTGAAGCTTTCTTT. This translates into CATSRELAAGLGNTEAFF.

The genes are TRBV18 and TRBJ2-3; 11 nucleotides align to TRBD2. This CDR3 contains 18 residues. Germline CDR1 is KGHSH and CDR2 is LQKENI. After removal of 0 bases from V and 2 bases from J, the junction contained 7 bases not matched to a gene. The CDR3 is CASSPPVTSGTYTDTQYF. Written as DNA, the CDR3 is TGTGCCAGCTCACCACCCGTGACTAGCGGGACCTACACAGATACGCAGTATTTT.

The CDR3 DNA follows: TGTGCCAGCAGCTTTGGAGGGACAGCCTACAATGAGCAGTTCTTC. Amino acids: CASSFGGTAYNEQFF. The chain links TRBV7-7 to TRBJ2-1; D perhaps matches TRBD1 (7 bases). Trimming shortened V by 3 bases and J by 2 bases, and 11 bases separated the two germline ends. This CDR3 is 15 amino acids long. Germline CDR1 SSHAT, CDR2 FNYEAQ (reference sequence).

V and J are TRBV15 and TRBJ2-3; 8 positions match TRBD2. The V and J ends lost 3 bases and 2 bases, in that order; junction bases with no gene match: 4. This CDR3 spans 15 amino acids. CDR1 is LNHNV and CDR2 is YYDKDF in the germline V gene (reference sequence). The CDR3 spells CATSSGGGYTDTQYF. The CDR3 nucleotides read TGTGCCACCAGCAGCGGGGGGGGATACACAGATACGCAGTATTTT.

J is TRBJ2-7 and V is TRBV27, with a possible D match to TRBD1 (7 bases). V was clipped by 5 bases and J by 2 bases, with 19 bases between them. From germline, CDR1 is MNHEY and CDR2 SMNVEV (reference sequence). This CDR3 is 16 amino acids long. The CDR3 DNA reads TGTGCCAGCAGTCCAAGAGCAGGGGGGTTAACCTACGAGCAGTACTTC. Protein product: CASSPRAGGLTYEQYF.

The genes are TRBV6-5 and TRBJ1-5; the D gene is possibly TRBD1 (6 bases). Germline CDR1 MNHEY, CDR2 SVGAGI. V was trimmed by 6 bases and J by 4 bases, leaving 10 bases between them. There are 13 residues in the CDR3. CDR3 coding DNA: TGTGCCAGCAGCCGGACAGCTAATCAGCCCCAGCATTTT. Protein product: CASSRTANQPQHF.

This chain connects TRBV6-5 to TRBJ1-4, with 10 nucleotides matching TRBD1. There are 14 residues in the CDR3. Looked up from germline, CDR1 is MNHEY and CDR2 is SVGAGI. V shed 7 bases and J 7 bases; nucleotides not matched to a gene: 6. The CDR3 loop reads CASTYGQGGEKLFF. The DNA of the CDR3 is TGTGCCAGCACCTACGGACAGGGGGGTGAAAAACTGTTTTTT.

CDR3 residues: CAWRLGPEAFF. CDR3 in DNA: TGTGCCTGGAGACTAGGCCCCGAAGCTTTCTTT. The rearrangement joins TRBV30 to TRBJ1-1; no firm D call. This CDR3 is 11 amino acids long. V shed 3 bases and J shed 8 bases, with 10 bases lying between them. Germline CDR1 GTSNPN, CDR2 SVGIG (reference sequence).

This clone was seen once. V gene TRBV4-2 combines with J gene TRBJ1-1, with D possibly TRBD1 on 6 matching bases. V lost 2 bases, J lost 1 base, and 14 bases lay in between. The CDR3 has 16 amino acids. From germline, CDR1 is LGHNA and CDR2 YNFKEQ. Written as DNA, the CDR3 is TGTGCCAGCAGCCAAAGGGGGGGGGCGACGAACACTGAAGCTTTCTTT. Amino acid sequence: CASSQRGGATNTEAFF.

The sample holds a few counts of this clone. The chain has TRBV7-9 and TRBJ1-3, with D tentatively TRBD1 (5 bases). The CDR3 is 18 residues long. V lost 5 bases and J 0 bases, leaving 20 bases between the germline ends. Germline V lookup: CDR1 SEHNR, CDR2 FQNEAQ (reference sequence). The CDR3 bases are TGTGCCAGCAGCAGGGGCACCCTTTCGGGGAACTCTGGAAACACCATATATTTT. It is translated as CASSRGTLSGNSGNTIYF.